This T cell receptor (beta chain) derives from a study of tumor-infiltrating lymphocytes in primary liver carcinoma. The investigators made TCR beta cDNA from approximately 0.5 ug total RNA, using a constant-region primer. Library construction for TCR beta comprised three nested multiplex PCR rounds performed with slightly modified ARM-PCR. Amplification in the first two PCR rounds was performed using TRBV1-TRBV30 forward primers and a C-beta reverse primer for roughly 9 cycles each. MiXCR, applied by TCRdb to the multiplex PCR reads, yields one record per CDR3 protein. The sample has around 190,000 distinct CDR3 sequences, around 81% seen once. This CDR3 comprises 16 residues. About this clonotype itself: An end of the junction differs from the germline gene, which may be a read error.

Co-extracted RNA and DNA came from roughly 20-30 mg of unsorted bulk tissue. The specimen sequenced was tumor tissue from primary liver carcinoma. The TCR sequence derives from a man aged 35 to 55 with primary liver carcinoma and hepatitis B virus infection. The gene calls are TRBV12-3 or TRBV12-4 and TRBJ2-1; D possibly corresponds to TRBD1 (6 bases). The DNA for the CDR3 is TGTGCCAACAGTCCGCCGACAGGAGACACACCGGGTAGGCAGTTCTTC. Amino acid sequence: CANSPPTGDTPGRQFF.